This T cell receptor (beta chain) was sequenced during a study of T cell repertoires in cytomegalovirus infection. About the research overall: Both recently identified HLA-C-restricted and well-studied HLA-B-restricted CMV epitopes were used in the study.

TCRdb analysed the reads with MiXCR anew, one entry per CDR3 protein. Found here are about 900,000 distinct CDR3 sequences, about a third of them singletons; the top ten hold about an eighth. Many counts were recorded for this clonotype. Its antigen is undetermined. From germline, CDR1 is LNHDA and CDR2 SQIVND (reference sequence). V lost 6 bases and J lost 5, with 16 bases in between. CDR3 length: 14 residues. Sequenced here: cultured CD8+ T cells from PBMCs, sampled from culture after CMV antigen stimulation. This clonotype originated in a human donor in good health (CMV status not recorded). Some clones in this sample may be carry-over from other donors' samples. The chain has TRBV19 and TRBJ1-1, with D possibly being TRBD1 (5 bases). DNA for the CDR3: TGTGCCAGTAGCCCCGGGACGGGGTGGACTGAAGCTTTCTTT. It encodes CASSPGTGWTEAFF.